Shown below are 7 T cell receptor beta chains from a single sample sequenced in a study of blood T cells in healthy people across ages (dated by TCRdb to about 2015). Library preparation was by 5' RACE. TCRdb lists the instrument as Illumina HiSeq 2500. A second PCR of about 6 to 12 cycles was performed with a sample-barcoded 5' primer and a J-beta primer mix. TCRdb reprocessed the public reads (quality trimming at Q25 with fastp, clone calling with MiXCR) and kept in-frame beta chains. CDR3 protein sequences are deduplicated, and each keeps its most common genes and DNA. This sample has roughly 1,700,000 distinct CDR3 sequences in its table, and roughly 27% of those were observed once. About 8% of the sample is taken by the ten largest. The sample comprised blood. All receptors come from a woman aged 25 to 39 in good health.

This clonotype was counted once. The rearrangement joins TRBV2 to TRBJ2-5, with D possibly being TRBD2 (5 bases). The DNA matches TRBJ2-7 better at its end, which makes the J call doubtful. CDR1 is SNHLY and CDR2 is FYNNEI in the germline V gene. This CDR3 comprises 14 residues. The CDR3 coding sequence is TGTGCCAGCAGTGATTTCCGTGGACGGGGCGAGCAGTACTTC. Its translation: CASSDFRGRGEQYF.

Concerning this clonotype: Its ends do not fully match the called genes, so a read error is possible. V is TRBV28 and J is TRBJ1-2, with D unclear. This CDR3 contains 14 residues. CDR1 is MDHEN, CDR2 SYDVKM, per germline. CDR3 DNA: TGTGCCGGCAGCCCCGCTGGGCCTAACTATGGCTACACCTTC. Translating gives CAGSPAGPNYGYTF.

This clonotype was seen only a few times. The CDR3 DNA reads TGTGCCAGCAGTGCCGCCGGAGAGGGCACTGAAGCTTTCTTT. Translation: CASSAAGEGTEAFF. The chain combines TRBV25-1 with TRBJ1-1; D gene unclear. The CDR3 runs to 14 residues. Trimming pared 4 bases from V and 4 bases from J, leaving 13 bases between. Germline V gene data show CDR1 as MGHDK and CDR2 as SYGVNS.

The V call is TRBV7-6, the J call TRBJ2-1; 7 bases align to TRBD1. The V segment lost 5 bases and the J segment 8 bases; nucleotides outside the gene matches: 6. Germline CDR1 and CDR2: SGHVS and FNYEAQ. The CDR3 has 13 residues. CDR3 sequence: CASSPGQKDEQFF. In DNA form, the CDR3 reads TGTGCCAGCAGCCCGGGACAGAAGGATGAGCAGTTCTTC.

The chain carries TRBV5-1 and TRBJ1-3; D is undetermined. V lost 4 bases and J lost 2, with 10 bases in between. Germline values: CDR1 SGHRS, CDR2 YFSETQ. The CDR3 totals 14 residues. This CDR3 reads CASSIDGAGNTIYF. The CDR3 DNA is TGCGCCAGCAGCATAGACGGCGCTGGAAACACCATATATTTT.

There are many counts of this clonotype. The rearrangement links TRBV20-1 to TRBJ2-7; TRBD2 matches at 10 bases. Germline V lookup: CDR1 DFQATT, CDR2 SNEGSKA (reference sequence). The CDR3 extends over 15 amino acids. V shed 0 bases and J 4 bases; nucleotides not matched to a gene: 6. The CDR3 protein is CSARDVIAGGYEQYF. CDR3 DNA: TGCAGTGCTAGAGATGTGATAGCGGGAGGTTACGAGCAGTACTTC.

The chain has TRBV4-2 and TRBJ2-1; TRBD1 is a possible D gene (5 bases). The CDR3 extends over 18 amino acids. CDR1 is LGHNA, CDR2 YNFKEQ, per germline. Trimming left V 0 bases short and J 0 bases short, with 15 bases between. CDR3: CASSQEGAARSSYNEQFF. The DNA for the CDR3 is TGTGCCAGCAGCCAAGAAGGGGCAGCTCGGAGCTCCTACAATGAGCAGTTCTTC.